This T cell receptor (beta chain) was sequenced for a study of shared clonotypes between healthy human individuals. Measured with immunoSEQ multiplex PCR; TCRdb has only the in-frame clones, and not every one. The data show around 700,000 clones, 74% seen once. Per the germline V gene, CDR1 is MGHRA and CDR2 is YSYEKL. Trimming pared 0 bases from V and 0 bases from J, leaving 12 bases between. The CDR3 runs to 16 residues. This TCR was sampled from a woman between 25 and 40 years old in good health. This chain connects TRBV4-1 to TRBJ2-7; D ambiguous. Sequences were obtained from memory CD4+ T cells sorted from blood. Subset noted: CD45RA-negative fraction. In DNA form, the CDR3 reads TGCGCCAGCAGCCAAGAGCCGGCCCAGAGCTCCTACGAGCAGTACTTC. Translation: CASSQEPAQSSYEQYF.